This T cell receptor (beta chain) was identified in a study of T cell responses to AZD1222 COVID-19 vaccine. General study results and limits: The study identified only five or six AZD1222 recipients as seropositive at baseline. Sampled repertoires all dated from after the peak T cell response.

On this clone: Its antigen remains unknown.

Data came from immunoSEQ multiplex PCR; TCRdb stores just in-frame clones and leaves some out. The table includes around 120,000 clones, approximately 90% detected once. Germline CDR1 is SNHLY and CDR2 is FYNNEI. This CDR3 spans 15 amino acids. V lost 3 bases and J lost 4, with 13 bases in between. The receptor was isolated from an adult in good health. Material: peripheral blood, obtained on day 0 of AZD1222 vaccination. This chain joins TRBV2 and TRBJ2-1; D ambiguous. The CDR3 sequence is CASSDYLERYNEQFF. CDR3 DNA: TGTGCCAGCAGTGACTACCTTGAACGGTACAATGAGCAGTTCTTC. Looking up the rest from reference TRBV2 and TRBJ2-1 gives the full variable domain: EPEVTQTPSHQVTQMGQEVILRCVPISNHLYFYWYRQILGQKVEFLVSFYNNEISEKSEIFDDQFSVERPDGSNFTLKIRSTKLEDSAMYFCASSDYLERYNEQFFGPGTRLTVL.